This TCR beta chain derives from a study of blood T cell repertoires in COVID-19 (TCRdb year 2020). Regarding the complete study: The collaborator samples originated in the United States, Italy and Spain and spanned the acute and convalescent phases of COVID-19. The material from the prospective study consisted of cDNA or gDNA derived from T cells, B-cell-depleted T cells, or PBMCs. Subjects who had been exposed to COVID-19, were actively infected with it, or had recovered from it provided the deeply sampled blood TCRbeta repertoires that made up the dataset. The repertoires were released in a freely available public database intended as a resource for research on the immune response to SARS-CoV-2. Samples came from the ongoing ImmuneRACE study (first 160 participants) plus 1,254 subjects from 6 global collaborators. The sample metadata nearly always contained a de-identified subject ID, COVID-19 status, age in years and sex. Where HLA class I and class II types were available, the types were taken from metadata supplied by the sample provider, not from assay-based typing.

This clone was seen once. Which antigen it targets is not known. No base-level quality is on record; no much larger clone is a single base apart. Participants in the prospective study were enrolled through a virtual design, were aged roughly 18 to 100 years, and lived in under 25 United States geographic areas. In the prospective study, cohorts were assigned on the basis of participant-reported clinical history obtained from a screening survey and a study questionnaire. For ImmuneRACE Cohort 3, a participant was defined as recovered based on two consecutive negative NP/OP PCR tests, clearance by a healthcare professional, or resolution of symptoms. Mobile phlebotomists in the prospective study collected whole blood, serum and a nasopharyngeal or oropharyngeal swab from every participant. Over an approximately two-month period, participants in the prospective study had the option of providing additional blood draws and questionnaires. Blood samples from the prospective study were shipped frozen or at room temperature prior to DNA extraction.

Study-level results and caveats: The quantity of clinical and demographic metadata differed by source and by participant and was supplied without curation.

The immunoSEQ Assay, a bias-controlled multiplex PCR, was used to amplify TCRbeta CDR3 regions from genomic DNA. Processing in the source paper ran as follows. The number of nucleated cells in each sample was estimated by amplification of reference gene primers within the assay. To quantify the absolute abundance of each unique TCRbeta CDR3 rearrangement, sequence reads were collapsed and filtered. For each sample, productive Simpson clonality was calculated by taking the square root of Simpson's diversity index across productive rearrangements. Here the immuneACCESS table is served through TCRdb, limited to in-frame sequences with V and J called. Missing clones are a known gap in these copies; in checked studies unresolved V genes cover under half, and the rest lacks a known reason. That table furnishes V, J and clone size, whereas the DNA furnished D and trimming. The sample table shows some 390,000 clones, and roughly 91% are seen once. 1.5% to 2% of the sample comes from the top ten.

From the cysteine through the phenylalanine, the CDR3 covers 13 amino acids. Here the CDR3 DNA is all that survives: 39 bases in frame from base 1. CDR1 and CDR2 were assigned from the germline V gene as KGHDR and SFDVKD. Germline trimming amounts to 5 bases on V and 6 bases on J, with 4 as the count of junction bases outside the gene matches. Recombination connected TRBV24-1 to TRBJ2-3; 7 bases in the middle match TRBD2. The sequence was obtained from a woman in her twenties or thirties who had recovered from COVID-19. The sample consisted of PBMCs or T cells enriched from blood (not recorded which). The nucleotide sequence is TGTGCCACCAGTGTCGGCGGGAGTGATACGCAGTATTTT. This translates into CATSVGGSDTQYF.